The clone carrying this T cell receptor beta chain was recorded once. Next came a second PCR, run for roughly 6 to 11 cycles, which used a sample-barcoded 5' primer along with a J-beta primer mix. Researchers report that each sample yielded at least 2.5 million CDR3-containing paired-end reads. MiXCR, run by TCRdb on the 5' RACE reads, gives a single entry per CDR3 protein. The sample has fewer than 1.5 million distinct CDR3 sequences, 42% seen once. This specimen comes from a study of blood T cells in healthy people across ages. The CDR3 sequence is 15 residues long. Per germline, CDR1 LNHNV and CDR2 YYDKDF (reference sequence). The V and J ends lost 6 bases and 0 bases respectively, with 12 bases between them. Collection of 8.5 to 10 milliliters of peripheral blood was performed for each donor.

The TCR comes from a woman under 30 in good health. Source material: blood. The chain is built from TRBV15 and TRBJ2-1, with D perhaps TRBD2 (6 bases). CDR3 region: CATRRGLISYNEQFF. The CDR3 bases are TGTGCCACCAGGCGGGGACTGATCTCCTACAATGAGCAGTTCTTC. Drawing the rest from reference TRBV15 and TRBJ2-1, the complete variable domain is DAMVIQNPRYQVTQFGKPVTLSCSQTLNHNVMYWYQQKSSQAPKLLFHYYDKDFNNEADTPDNFQSRRPNTSFCFLDIRSPGLGDTAMYLCATRRGLISYNEQFFGPGTRLTVL.